This T cell receptor beta chain was recovered during a study of T cells after yellow fever vaccination. This CDR3 contains 18 residues. CDR1 and CDR2 (germline): LNHDA, SQIVND (reference sequence). The ends lost 3 bases at V and 0 bases at J; junction bases unmatched: 5. TCRdb itself ran the 5' RACE reads through MiXCR, one entry per CDR3 protein. The sample shows hundreds of thousands of distinct CDR3 sequences, roughly 21% of them seen only once. The clonotype was recovered from a man aged 25 to 45 who received the YFV17D yellow fever vaccine. The source was PBMCs, collected 15 days after the yellow fever booster vaccination. J is TRBJ2-2 and V is TRBV19; 12 bases are a match to TRBD2. The CDR3 reads CASSIRTSGNANTGELFF. CDR3 sequence (DNA): TGTGCCAGTAGTATCCGGACTAGCGGGAACGCGAACACCGGGGAGCTGTTTTTT.